These 17 T cell receptor beta chains were all obtained from the same sample, sequenced in a study of identical twins. TCRdb analysed the 5' RACE reads with MiXCR anew, one entry per CDR3 protein. The table shows roughly 570,000 distinct CDR3 sequences, with over 8.5% occurring only once. This same sample was also part of a study on yellow fever vaccine responses in identical twins.

Sequencing used PBMCs. The receptors stem from a woman under 30 in good health.

This clonotype was recorded a few times. The V and J genes are TRBV5-1 and TRBJ2-1; D possibly uses TRBD1 or TRBD2 (7 bases each). Germline CDR1 reads SGHRS; CDR2 reads YFSETQ. The CDR3 contains 15 residues. Trimming cost V 0 bases and J 8 bases, with 15 bases left between them. CDR3 protein: CASSLVAGGDYEQFF. Here the CDR3 DNA reads TGCGCCAGCAGCTTGGTGGCAGGGGGGGACTATGAGCAGTTCTTC.

The V gene is TRBV5-1, the J gene TRBJ2-7, with D perhaps given as TRBD1 or TRBD2 (5 bases each). The V end was cut by 4 bases, the J end by 2 bases, with 13 bases between. The CDR3 contains 14 residues. Germline-derived CDR1 and CDR2 are SGHRS and YFSETQ. CDR3 coding DNA: TGCGCCAGCAGCGGGGGTGGGCAACCCTACGAGCAGTACTTC. Protein: CASSGGGQPYEQYF.

There are a few counts of this clonotype. The V and J genes are TRBV3-1 and TRBJ2-2; D is uncertain. Looked up from germline, CDR1 is LGHDT and CDR2 is YNNKEL (reference sequence). This CDR3 comprises 15 residues. Trimming stripped 0 bases from V and 0 bases from J, with 5 bases between. CDR3 bases: TGTGCCAGCAGCCAAGAGGGTCCGAACACCGGGGAGCTGTTTTTT. It translates to CASSQEGPNTGELFF.

At least ten counts were recorded for this clonotype. This sequence joins TRBV5-5 and TRBJ1-5, with a possible D match to TRBD1 (6 bases). The germline V gene encodes CDR1 SGHKS and CDR2 YYEKEE (reference sequence). The CDR3 has 14 amino acids. V was shortened by 3 bases and J by 3 bases, with 10 bases between the two germline ends. CDR3 in DNA: TGTGCCAGCAGCTCGACAGGAATCAATCAGCCCCAGCATTTT. Protein sequence: CASSSTGINQPQHF.

This chain links TRBV4-1 with TRBJ2-6; no reliable D call. There are 17 residues in the CDR3. CDR1 MGHRA and CDR2 YSYEKL come from the germline V gene. V was pared by 4 bases and J by 0 bases, with 13 bases between. Here the CDR3 reads CASSPPNKISGANVLTF. The CDR3 DNA is TGCGCCAGCAGCCCACCAAACAAGATCTCTGGGGCCAACGTCCTGACTTTC.

This clonotype was detected many times. The rearrangement joins TRBV5-6 to TRBJ2-1; D is ambiguous. The CDR3 loop spans 13 amino acids. The germline V gene encodes CDR1 SGHDT and CDR2 YYEEEE. V was trimmed by 2 bases and J by 6 bases, leaving 9 bases between them. CDR3 DNA: TGTGCCAGCAGCTTAGCTGCCGGCAATGAGCAGTTCTTC. Amino acids: CASSLAAGNEQFF.

The chain joins TRBV20-1 to TRBJ2-5; the match to TRBD2 covers 9 bases. The CDR3 loop spans 13 amino acids. CDR1 and CDR2 (germline): DFQATT, SNEGSKA (reference sequence). V lost 4 bases to trimming and J lost 5 bases; unmatched junction nucleotides: 5. This CDR3 reads CSANGGREETQYF. CDR3 sequence (DNA): TGCAGTGCTAACGGCGGGAGGGAGGAGACCCAGTACTTC.

V and J are TRBV20-1 and TRBJ2-7; D possibly corresponds to TRBD1 (6 bases). This CDR3 has 13 residues. In germline, CDR1 is DFQATT, CDR2 SNEGSKA (reference sequence). The V and J ends lost 6 bases and 1 base respectively, with 13 bases between them. CDR3 coding DNA: TGCAGTGCCACCGGACAGATTTCCTACGAGCAGTACTTC. Amino acids: CSATGQISYEQYF.

This clonotype was recorded at least ten times. The V call is TRBV19, the J call TRBJ1-1, with a weak D call TRBD1 (5 bases). The CDR3 is made up of 13 amino acids. CDR1 LNHDA and CDR2 SQIVND come from the germline V gene (reference sequence). The V end was cut by 8 bases, the J end by 1 base, with 11 bases between. The CDR3 bases are TGTGCCAGTGGGGATGGACAGAACACTGAAGCTTTCTTT. It yields the protein CASGDGQNTEAFF.

The genes are TRBV5-1 and TRBJ1-1; D gene uncertain. The CDR3 consists of 15 residues. The V gene lost 4 bases and the J gene lost 6 bases, with 19 bases spanning the gap. Per germline, CDR1 SGHRS and CDR2 YFSETQ. The CDR3 nucleotides read TGCGCCAGCAGCCCCCGAGACGTAGGGTCATCTGAAGCTTTCTTT. This gives the protein CASSPRDVGSSEAFF.

This clonotype was seen only a few times. This rearrangement joins TRBV27 to TRBJ2-1, with a tentative D call TRBD2 (6 bases). CDR1 and CDR2 (germline): MNHEY, SMNVEV (reference sequence). This CDR3 is 16 amino acids long. V lost 6 bases and J lost 9, with 24 bases in between. Here the CDR3 reads CASRPQVRGMFLEQFF. CDR3 DNA: TGTGCCAGCAGGCCGCAGGTGCGGGGCATGTTTCTTGAGCAGTTCTTC.

This clonotype was observed at least ten times. This chain connects TRBV20-1 to TRBJ2-1; 8 nucleotides line up with TRBD2. The V gene end was trimmed by 4 bases and the J gene end by 6 bases; junction bases not matched to a gene: 8. This CDR3 spans 14 amino acids. Germline CDR1 DFQATT, CDR2 SNEGSKA (reference sequence). In DNA, the CDR3 is TGCAGTGCTAATCCGGGACTAGACTCCAATGAGCAGTTCTTC. Translating gives CSANPGLDSNEQFF.

The chain employs TRBV7-7 and TRBJ1-4; TRBD1 agrees at 10 bases. This CDR3 is 13 amino acids long. Germline assignment: CDR1 SSHAT and CDR2 FNYEAQ (reference sequence). The CDR3 region has the DNA TGTGCTACCGGGACAGGGGACGGCGAAAAACTGTTTTTT. This gives the protein CATGTGDGEKLFF.

This chain links TRBV4-3 with TRBJ2-7; 7 bases line up with TRBD2. The CDR3 totals 16 residues. With V trimmed by 1 base and J by 4 bases, 10 bases remained unmatched. Germline-derived CDR1 and CDR2 are LGHNA and YSLEER. The CDR3 DNA reads TGCGCCAGCAGCCAAGGTTCGACTAGCCAGTGGTACGAGCAGTACTTC. Amino acids: CASSQGSTSQWYEQYF.

This rearrangement joins TRBV12-3 or TRBV12-4 to TRBJ2-7, with TRBD2 matching over 7 bases. The CDR3 loop spans 16 amino acids. V lost 3 bases and J lost 7; bases outside the gene matches: 15. The CDR3 bases are TGTGCCAGCAGTTTGGCGACCACGGGGGGAGTGGGGGAGCAGTACTTC. Translation: CASSLATTGGVGEQYF.

The sample holds a few counts of this clonotype. The chain employs TRBV20-1 and TRBJ2-7; D is possibly TRBD1 or TRBD2 (5 bases each). Germline values: CDR1 DFQATT, CDR2 SNEGSKA (reference sequence). The CDR3 has 14 amino acids. The V end was cut by 3 bases, the J end by 4 bases, with 16 bases between. The DNA for the CDR3 is TGCAGTGCTAGCCCTGTCGAGGGGCCGTACGAGCAGTACTTC. Residues: CSASPVEGPYEQYF.

The chain has TRBV12-3 or TRBV12-4 and TRBJ2-3; TRBD2 might be the D (6 bases). This CDR3 contains 15 residues. V was clipped by 5 bases and J by 2 bases, with 14 bases between them. The CDR3 sequence is CASSRMGLTTDTQYF. The CDR3 DNA reads TGTGCCAGCAGTCGGATGGGACTGACCACAGATACGCAGTATTTT.